The sequence of this T cell receptor (beta chain) was determined in a study of CD8 T cells in ankylosing spondylitis. Overall study findings and caveats: Earlier reports found some motif variants in synovial fluid and blood in reactive arthritis. Disease-linked clones reportedly concentrated significantly in matched ankylosing spondylitis synovial fluid.

Molecular-barcoded quantitative 5'-RACE produced these TCR beta libraries. Each CDR3 protein gets one entry after TCRdb re-called the 5' RACE reads with MiXCR. This table holds 300,000 to 400,000 distinct CDR3 sequences, 9.5% to 13% found once. Germline assignment: CDR1 SGHVS and CDR2 FNYEAQ. The CDR3 extends over 16 amino acids. The germline V and J ends were trimmed by 5 bases and 5 bases, with 19 bases remaining between them. This clonotype appeared many times. Antigen: not known. This receptor was taken from a female donor with ankylosing spondylitis or in good health (not recorded which). The sequenced sample was blood, either unsorted or a sorted T cell fraction (not recorded which). The V call is TRBV7-6, the J call TRBJ2-1; maybe TRBD2 (7 bases). CDR3 amino acids: CASSPPRGGGNNEQFF. The CDR3 coding sequence is TGTGCCAGCAGCCCCCCACGAGGGGGGGGAAACAATGAGCAGTTCTTC.